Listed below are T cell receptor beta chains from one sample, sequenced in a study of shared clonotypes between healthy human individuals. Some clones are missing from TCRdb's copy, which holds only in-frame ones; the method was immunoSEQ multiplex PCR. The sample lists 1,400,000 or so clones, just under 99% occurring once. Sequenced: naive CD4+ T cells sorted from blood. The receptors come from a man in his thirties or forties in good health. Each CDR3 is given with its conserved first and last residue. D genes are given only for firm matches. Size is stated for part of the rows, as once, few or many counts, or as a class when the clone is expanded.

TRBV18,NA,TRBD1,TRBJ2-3,TGTGCCAGCTCCCCTAGACAGGGATTCGGCACAGATACGCAGTATTTT,CASSPRQGFGTDTQYF
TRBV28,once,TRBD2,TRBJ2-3,TGTGCCAGCAGTCCTGTGACTAGCGGGAACGCTTGGACAGATACGCAGTATTTT,CASSPVTSGNAWTDTQYF
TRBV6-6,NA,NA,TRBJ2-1,TGTGCCAGCAGTTACTCTTTCGGAAGCAATGAGCAGTTCTTC,CASSYSFGSNEQFF
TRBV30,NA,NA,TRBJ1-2,TGTGCCTGGAGTTGGGACACCAATTCCTATGGCTACACCTTC,CAWSWDTNSYGYTF
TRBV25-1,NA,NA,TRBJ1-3,TGTGCCAGCAGTGGTCCTGGAAACACCATATATTTT,CASSGPGNTIYF
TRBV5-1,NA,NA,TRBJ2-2,TGCGCCAGCAGCTCGACAGGTTCGAACACCGGGGAGCTGTTTTTT,CASSSTGSNTGELFF
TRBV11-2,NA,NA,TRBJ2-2,TGTGCCAGCAGGCCCCAGGGGATGATTAACACCGGGGAGCTGTTTTTT,CASRPQGMINTGELFF
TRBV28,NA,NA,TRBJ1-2,TGTGCCAGCAGGATGACCTATGGCTACACCTTC,CASRMTYGYTF
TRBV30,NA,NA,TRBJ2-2,TGTGCCTGGAATGGTTTGCGAGCGAACACCGGGGAGCTGTTTTTT,CAWNGLRANTGELFF
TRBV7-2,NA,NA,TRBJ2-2,TGTGCCAGCAGCTTAAACACCGGGGAGCTGTTTTTT,CASSLNTGELFF
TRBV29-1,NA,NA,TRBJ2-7,TGCAGCGTTGAACAGGGGTACGAGCAGTACTTC,CSVEQGYEQYF
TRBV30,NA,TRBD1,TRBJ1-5,TGTGCCTGGAGTGTACTGGGGCAGGGGGTTCAGCCCCAGCATTTT,CAWSVLGQGVQPQHF
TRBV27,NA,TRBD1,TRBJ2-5,TGTGCCAGCAGTGGTGGTGGACAGGGCCGAGAGACCCAGTACTTC,CASSGGGQGRETQYF
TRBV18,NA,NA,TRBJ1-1,TGTGCCAGCTCTGGAGGTTGGGGGAACACTGAAGCTTTCTTT,CASSGGWGNTEAFF
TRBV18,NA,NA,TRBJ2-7,TGTGCCAGCTCACCGGGGCAGGGGCCGGTCGAGCAGTACTTC,CASSPGQGPVEQYF
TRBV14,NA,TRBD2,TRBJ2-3,TGTGCCAAAGGACAAGACAGTCCCGGGAGGACAGATACGCAGTATTTT,CAKGQDSPGRTDTQYF